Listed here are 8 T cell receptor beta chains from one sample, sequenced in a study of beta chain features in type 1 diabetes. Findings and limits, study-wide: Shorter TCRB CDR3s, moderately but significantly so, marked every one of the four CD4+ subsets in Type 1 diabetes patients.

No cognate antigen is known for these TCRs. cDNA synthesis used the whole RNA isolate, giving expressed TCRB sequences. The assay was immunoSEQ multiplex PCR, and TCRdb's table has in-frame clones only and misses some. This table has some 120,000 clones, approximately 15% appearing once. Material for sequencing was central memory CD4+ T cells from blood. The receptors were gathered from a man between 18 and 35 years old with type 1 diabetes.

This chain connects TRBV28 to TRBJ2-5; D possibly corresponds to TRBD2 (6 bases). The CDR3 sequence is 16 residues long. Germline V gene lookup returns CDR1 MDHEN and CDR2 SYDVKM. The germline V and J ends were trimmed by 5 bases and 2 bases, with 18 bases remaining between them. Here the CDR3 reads CASSIPGVGLQETQYF. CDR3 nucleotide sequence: TGTGCCAGCAGTATCCCGGGGGTAGGTTTACAAGAGACCCAGTACTTC.

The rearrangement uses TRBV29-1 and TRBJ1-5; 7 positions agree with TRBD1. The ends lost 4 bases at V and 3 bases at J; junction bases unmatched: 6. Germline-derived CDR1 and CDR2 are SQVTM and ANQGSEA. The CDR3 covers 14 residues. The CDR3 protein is CSVGQGVSNQPQHF. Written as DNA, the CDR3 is TGCAGCGTTGGACAGGGAGTCTCCAATCAGCCCCAGCATTTT.

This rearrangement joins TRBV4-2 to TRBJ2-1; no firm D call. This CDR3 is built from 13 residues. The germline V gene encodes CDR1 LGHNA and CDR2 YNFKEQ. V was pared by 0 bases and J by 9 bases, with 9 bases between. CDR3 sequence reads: CASSQDKDGEQFF. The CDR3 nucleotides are TGTGCCAGCAGCCAAGATAAGGACGGTGAGCAGTTCTTC.

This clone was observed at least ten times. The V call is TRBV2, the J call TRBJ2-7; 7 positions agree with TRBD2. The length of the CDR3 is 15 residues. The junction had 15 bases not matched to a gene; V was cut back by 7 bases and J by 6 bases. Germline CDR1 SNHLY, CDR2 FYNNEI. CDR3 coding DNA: TGTGCCAGCACTTATAGTTACCAAGCGGGATCCGAGCAGTACTTC. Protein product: CASTYSYQAGSEQYF.

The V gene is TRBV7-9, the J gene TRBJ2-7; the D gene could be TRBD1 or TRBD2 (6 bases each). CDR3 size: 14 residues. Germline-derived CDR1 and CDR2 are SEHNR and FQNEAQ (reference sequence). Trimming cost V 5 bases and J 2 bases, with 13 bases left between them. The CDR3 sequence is CASSPAGQPYEQYF. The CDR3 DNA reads TGTGCCAGCAGCCCCGCGGGACAACCCTACGAGCAGTACTTC. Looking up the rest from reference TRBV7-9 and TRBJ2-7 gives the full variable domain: DTGVSQNPRHKITKRGQNVTFRCDPISEHNRLYWYRQTLGQGPEFLTYFQNEAQLEKSRLLSDRFSAERPKGSFSTLEIQRTEQGDSAMYLCASSPAGQPYEQYFGPGTRLTVT.

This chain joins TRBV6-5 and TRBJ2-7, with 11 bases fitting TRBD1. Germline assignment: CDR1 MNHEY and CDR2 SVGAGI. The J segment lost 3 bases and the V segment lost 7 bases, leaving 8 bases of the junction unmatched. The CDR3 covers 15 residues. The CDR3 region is CASTLRGTGGYEQYF. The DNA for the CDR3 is TGTGCCAGCACCCTACGGGGGACAGGGGGCTACGAGCAGTACTTC.

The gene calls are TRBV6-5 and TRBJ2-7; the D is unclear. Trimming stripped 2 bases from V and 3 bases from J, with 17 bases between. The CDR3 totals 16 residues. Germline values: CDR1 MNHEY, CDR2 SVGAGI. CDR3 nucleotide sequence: TGTGCCAGCAGTTACCTGCACGCAGGAATTATCTACGAGCAGTACTTC. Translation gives CASSYLHAGIIYEQYF.

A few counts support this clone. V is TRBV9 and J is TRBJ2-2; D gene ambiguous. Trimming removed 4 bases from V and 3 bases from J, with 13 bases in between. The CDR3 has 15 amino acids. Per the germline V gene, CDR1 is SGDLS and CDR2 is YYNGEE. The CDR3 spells CASSPRLAYTGELFF. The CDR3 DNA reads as TGTGCCAGCAGCCCCCGTTTAGCATACACCGGGGAGCTGTTTTTT.